One and the same sample provided the 32 T cell receptor beta chains below, sequenced in a study of CD8+CD57+ T cells in acquired aplastic anemia. Genomic DNA was employed as the template in profiling TCR beta VDJ and CDR3. TCRdb independently ran MiXCR on the reads; one entry per CDR3 protein. The sample lists around 400,000 distinct CDR3 sequences, about two thirds occurring once. Sequencing used sorted CD4+, CD8+, or CD8+CD57+ T cells (not recorded which) from PBMCs. Receptors originate from a human donor in good health, serving as a control.

At least ten counts were recorded for this clonotype. The chain couples TRBV5-6 to TRBJ1-2; D remains ambiguous. This CDR3 has 14 residues. Trimming left V 0 bases short and J 2 bases short, with 8 bases between. CDR1 is SGHDT, CDR2 YYEEEE, per germline. CDR3: CASSLAGQNYGYTF. CDR3 coding DNA: TGTGCCAGCAGCTTGGCAGGCCAGAACTATGGCTACACCTTC.

This clonotype was found once. The junction shows a germline mismatch at one end, possibly a read error. The chain recombines TRBV9 with TRBJ2-3, with D possibly being TRBD1 (6 bases). This CDR3 has 13 amino acids. Germline V gene sequence: CDR1 SGDLS, CDR2 YYNGEE. CDR3 DNA sequence: TGTGCCAGCAGCGCGACAGGTTCTTACACAGATAATTTT. This translates into CASSATGSYTDNF. Filled out from reference TRBV9 and TRBJ2-3, the complete variable domain reads DSGVTQTPKHLITATGQRVTLRCSPRSGDLSVYWYQQSLDQGLQFLIQYYNGEERAKGNILERFSAQQFPDLHSELNLSSLELGDSALYFCASSATGSYTDNFGPGTRLTVL.

V and J are TRBV9 and TRBJ2-7, with D possibly TRBD2 on 6 matching bases. CDR1 SGDLS and CDR2 YYNGEE come from the germline V gene. Between the trimmed V and J ends, which lost 4 bases and 4 bases, there was a span of 15 bases. CDR3 length equals 14 residues. The CDR3 bases are TGTGCCAGCAGCAGCGACGTGGAGGGGTACGAGCAGTACTTC. It encodes CASSSDVEGYEQYF.

The rearrangement uses TRBV5-8 and TRBJ2-7; D ambiguous. Between the trimmed V and J ends, which lost 4 bases and 7 bases, there was a span of 9 bases. Germline CDR1 is SGHTS and CDR2 is YDEGEE. The CDR3 runs 11 residues. CDR3 residues: CASSREQEQYF. In DNA form, the CDR3 reads TGTGCCAGCAGCCGAGAGCAAGAGCAGTACTTC.

The chain is built from TRBV4-3 and TRBJ2-3; D ambiguous. The ends were cut back, 0 bases at V and 0 bases at J, with 13 bases in the middle. The germline V gene has CDR1 LGHNA and CDR2 YSLEER. This CDR3 spans 17 amino acids. The CDR3 coding sequence is TGCGCCAGCAGCCAAGAACCCGCTAGGCCTAGCACAGATACGCAGTATTTT. Its translation is CASSQEPARPSTDTQYF.

V is TRBV7-2 and J is TRBJ2-5, with D possibly TRBD2 on 7 matching bases. The CDR3 sequence is 16 residues long. Trimming removed 5 bases from V and 9 bases from J, with 25 bases in between. Germline V gives CDR1 SGHTA, CDR2 FQGNSA. The CDR3 reads CASSPGGAMNTEAQYF. For the CDR3, the DNA is TGTGCCAGCAGCCCGGGGGGCGCGATGAACACTGAAGCCCAGTACTTC.

This clonotype was seen a single time. V gene TRBV7-6 combines with J gene TRBJ1-1; no definite D call. Trimming shortened V by 3 bases and J by 4 bases, and 9 bases separated the two germline ends. CDR3 length: 13 amino acids. CDR1 and CDR2 from the germline V gene are SGHVS and FNYEAQ. CDR3 protein: CASSFLKGTEAFF. DNA of the CDR3: TGTGCCAGCAGCTTCCTGAAGGGCACTGAAGCTTTCTTT.

Concerning this clonotype: At one boundary the junction diverges from the germline segment, which might be a read error. The V and J genes are TRBV7-3 and TRBJ1-6; D gene uncertain. Germline V gene lookup returns CDR1 SGHTA and CDR2 FQGTGA. This CDR3 has 14 amino acids. The CDR3 nucleotides are TGCGCCAGCAGCAGCGGAGAGAACAATGCACCCCACCACTTT. Its protein product is CASSSGENNAPHHF.

The gene calls are TRBV20-1 and TRBJ2-3; D perhaps matches TRBD2 (5 bases). Trimming shortened V by 4 bases and J by 2 bases, and 19 bases separated the two germline ends. This CDR3 is 16 amino acids long. Germline CDR1 is DFQATT and CDR2 is SNEGSKA (reference sequence). The CDR3 loop reads CSATRTSREVTDTQYF. The CDR3 DNA reads as TGCAGTGCTACGCGTACGAGCCGGGAAGTCACAGATACGCAGTATTTT.

Points on this clonotype: The CDR3 end shows no conserved phenylalanine or tryptophan, and so a read error is likely. The limits of the CDR3 on the DNA are not certain, so only TCRdb's listed CDR3 is given. This sequence joins TRBV7-2 and TRBJ1-2; the table calls TRBD1, which could not be checked here. Including both end residues, the CDR3 is 12 amino acids long. Germline lookup yields CDR1 SGHTA and CDR2 FQGNSA. CDR3 in amino acids: CASSLRGTGGGS.

As to this clonotype: Germline and junction disagree at one end, which may indicate a read error. The CDR3 here is CASRVTSSTDMQYF. DNA for the CDR3: TGTGCCAGCAGGGTGACTAGCAGCACAGATATGCAGTATTTT. This chain connects TRBV12-3 or TRBV12-4 to TRBJ2-3; 7 bases align to TRBD2. This CDR3 region has 14 residues.

Concerning this clonotype itself: The junction does not match germline at one end; this may be a read error. CDR3 protein: CASSVSGKDETPYF. In DNA, the CDR3 is TGTGCCAGCAGCGTGAGCGGAAAAGATGAGACCCCGTACTTC. The gene calls are TRBV2 and TRBJ2-5; a weak D match, TRBD2 (5 bases). This CDR3 spans 14 amino acids. From germline, CDR1 is SNHLY and CDR2 FYNNEI.

This clonotype was detected ten times or more. The V and J genes are TRBV12-3 or TRBV12-4 and TRBJ1-5, with D unclear. Deletions cut 2 bases from V and 2 bases from J, with 7 bases between. The CDR3 runs to 14 residues. The DNA of the CDR3 is TGTGCCAGCAGTTTAAGCGGGGGCAATCAGCCCCAGCATTTT. Translation: CASSLSGGNQPQHF.

Turning to this clonotype: Because the CDR3 is missing its conserved closing phenylalanine or tryptophan, this is likely a read error. The V and J genes are TRBV20-1 and TRBJ2-7; 8 bases are shared with TRBD2. The CDR3 runs to 13 residues. CDR1 and CDR2 from the germline V gene are DFQATT and SNEGSKA (reference sequence). DNA of the CDR3: TGCAGTGCTAGGGGTAGCGGGGACTACGAACAGTACCTC. Translation: CSARGSGDYEQYL.

Concerning this clonotype itself: A read error may account for a junction end that differs from germline. This chain links TRBV2 with TRBJ1-6; possibly TRBD1 for D (5 bases). The CDR3 spans 14 residues. Germline CDR1 and CDR2: SNHLY and FYNNEI. The CDR3 region has the DNA TGTGCCAGCAGCGCCAGGGTCCTCGCGACCTTCGGTTCCTTT. Its translation is CASSARVLATFGSF.

A word on this clonotype: The germline gene is not matched at one end of the junction; a read error may be the cause. This sequence joins TRBV12-3 or TRBV12-4 and TRBJ1-1, with 10 bases lining up with TRBD1. The CDR3 sequence is 14 residues long. The CDR3 here is CASTPTGGNTEAFF. The CDR3 DNA reads as TGCGCCAGCACCCCGACAGGGGGCAACACTGAAGCTTTCTTT.

The genes are TRBV7-2 and TRBJ1-4; D perhaps matches TRBD1 (6 bases). The CDR3 has 18 amino acids. V was pared by 4 bases and J by 1 base, with 19 bases between. Germline CDR1 and CDR2: SGHTA and FQGNSA. CDR3 nucleotides: TGTGCCAGCAGCTGGGGGGGAGGCAGGGGAGGAACTAATGAAAAACTGTTTTTT. Translating gives CASSWGGGRGGTNEKLFF.

As to this clonotype: A junction boundary mismatches the germline segment, possibly from a read error. The genes are TRBV25-1 and TRBJ2-3; 7 nucleotides align to TRBD1. The CDR3 runs 13 residues. Germline values: CDR1 MGHDK, CDR2 SYGVNS. The CDR3 sequence is CAISELQGDTQYF. The CDR3 DNA is TGTGCCATCAGTGAGTTGCAGGGGGACACGCAGTATTTT.

In the case of this clonotype: No conserved phenylalanine or tryptophan is present at the end of the CDR3, so a read error is the likely explanation. No DNA is shown, since the ends of the CDR3 on it are uncertain; the CDR3 is the one TCRdb lists. The chain uses TRBV7-2 and TRBJ1-5. Inclusive of both ends, the CDR3 amounts to 13 amino acids. Germline CDR1 reads SGHTA; CDR2 reads FQGNSA. This CDR3 is CASSLEELRPVLR.

In the case of this clonotype: At one of its ends the junction is not consistent with the germline gene, which may arise from a read error. V gene TRBV29-1 combines with J gene TRBJ1-2, with D perhaps TRBD1 (5 bases). Germline lookup yields CDR1 SQVTM and CDR2 ANQGSEA. This CDR3 is built from 13 residues. CDR3 bases: TGCAGCGCTTCATGGGGCGGGGACTATGGCCACACCTTC. Amino acid sequence: CSASWGGDYGHTF. Supplemented by reference TRBV29-1 and TRBJ1-2, the full variable domain reads SAVISQKPSRDICQRGTSLTIQCQVDSQVTMMFWYRQQPGQSLTLIATANQGSEATYESGFVIDKFPISRPNLTFSTLTVSNMSPEDSSIYLCSASWGGDYGHTFGSGTRLTVV.

This chain joins TRBV7-2 and TRBJ1-6; unclear D gene. The end of the DNA fits TRBJ1-5 better, so the J call may be wrong. CDR3 size: 12 residues. CDR1 is SGHTA and CDR2 is FQGNSA in the germline V gene. The CDR3 sequence: CASSPSTAPQHF. CDR3 nucleotides: TGTGCCAGCAGCCCCAGCACAGCCCCGCAGCATTTT.

This clonotype was recorded a few times. The gene calls are TRBV11-1 and TRBJ1-4, with D possibly TRBD1 on 5 matching bases. The germline V gene has CDR1 SGHAT and CDR2 FQDESV (reference sequence). The CDR3 loop spans 18 amino acids. V was trimmed by 5 bases and J by 8 bases, leaving 27 bases between them. The DNA of the CDR3 is TGTGCCAGCAGCCTAGTAAAGGGTGGTGGAGGGGATCACGAAAAACTGTTTTTT. This sequence encodes CASSLVKGGGGDHEKLFF.

A remark on this clonotype: Mismatch with germline at one junction end may stem from a read error. For the CDR3, the DNA is TGTGCCAGCAGTCAAAGTTACGGGCAGTACTTCCGGCCGTTC. Its translation: CASSQSYGQYFRPF. The gene calls are TRBV7-8 and TRBJ2-5; D is unclear. The CDR3 length is 14 residues. Germline CDR1 is SGHVS and CDR2 is FQNEAQ.

Points on this clonotype: A read error may account for a junction end that differs from germline. The CDR3 sequence: CASSLASRETEDF. The CDR3 DNA reads TGTGCCAGCAGCTTAGCCAGCCGGGAAACTGAAGATTTT. This chain connects TRBV7-9 to TRBJ1-6; no clear D. There are 13 residues in the CDR3. The germline gives CDR1 SEHNR, CDR2 FQNEAQ (reference sequence).

This CDR3 reads CSARQSGDTDTQYF. CDR3 DNA: TGCAGTGCTAGACAGAGCGGGGACACAGATACGCAGTATTTT. This chain uses TRBV20-1 with TRBJ2-3, with 7 bases fitting TRBD2. The CDR3 has 14 amino acids. V was clipped by 2 bases and J by 2 bases; unmatched bases: 4. The germline V gene has CDR1 DFQATT and CDR2 SNEGSKA (reference sequence).

The rearrangement joins TRBV9 to TRBJ2-7, with TRBD2 matching over 8 bases. The trim removed 8 bases at V and 5 bases at J, leaving 9 bases unmatched. The CDR3 runs to 13 residues. Germline V gives CDR1 SGDLS, CDR2 YYNGEE. The CDR3, as DNA: TGTGCCAGTCCCGGGGGGGTAGTCCACGAGCAGTACTTC. Its protein is CASPGGVVHEQYF.

This clonotype has ten or more counts. The gene calls are TRBV25-1 and TRBJ2-7; 7 nucleotides align to TRBD2. This CDR3 has 14 residues. Germline lookup yields CDR1 MGHDK and CDR2 SYGVNS. The V gene end was trimmed by 1 base and the J gene end by 5 bases; junction bases not matched to a gene: 5. CDR3 sequence reads: CASSEWGGKHEQYF. The CDR3, as DNA: TGTGCCAGCAGTGAATGGGGAGGGAAGCACGAGCAGTACTTC.

This clonotype was seen many times. The rearrangement joins TRBV6-1 to TRBJ2-3; D could derive from TRBD1 or TRBD2 (6 bases each). CDR1 is MNHNS, CDR2 SASEGT, per germline. The CDR3 spans 15 residues. Trimming took 4 bases from V and 6 from J, leaving 17 bases between them. The CDR3, as DNA: TGTGCCAGCAGTGGCCTTGGGGGGCTTGGGGATACGCAGTATTTT. Amino acid sequence: CASSGLGGLGDTQYF.

This clonotype was seen ten or more times. The V gene is TRBV12-3 or TRBV12-4, the J gene TRBJ2-1, with 8 bases that match TRBD2. This CDR3 is 14 amino acids long. V lost 8 bases and J lost 4; bases outside the gene matches: 7. The CDR3 sequence is CASYPAGAYNEQFF. The CDR3 bases are TGTGCCAGCTACCCAGCGGGGGCTTACAATGAGCAGTTCTTC.

CDR3 DNA: TGTGCCAGCCATAGTCGACTTGTCACTGAAGCTTTCTTT. Encoded protein: CASHSRLVTEAFF. This sequence joins TRBV9 and TRBJ1-1; D not resolved. CDR3 length: 13 residues. The V and J ends lost 7 bases and 4 bases respectively, with 14 bases between them. Germline CDR1 reads SGDLS; CDR2 reads YYNGEE.

About this clonotype: The junction does not match germline at one end; this may be a read error. The chain is built from TRBV25-1 and TRBJ1-6; no firm D call. The CDR3 totals 15 residues. Per germline, CDR1 MGHDK and CDR2 SYGVNS. The chain's CDR3 is CASSDPGKGDSPLYF. The CDR3 DNA sequence: TGTGCCAGCAGTGACCCGGGAAAGGGCGATTCCCCCCTCTACTTT.

The chain is built from TRBV7-8 and TRBJ1-6, with TRBD1 matching over 10 bases. V trimming: 5 bases; J trimming: 14 bases; junction bases outside the gene matches: 15. Germline V lookup: CDR1 SGHVS, CDR2 FQNEAQ. The length of the CDR3 is 16 residues. Here the CDR3 reads CASSVGGTGEYSSLHF. In nucleotides, the CDR3 is TGTGCCAGCAGCGTGGGAGGGACAGGGGAATATTCGTCCCTCCACTTT.